The rows below give T cell receptor beta chains drawn from one sample of a study of blood T cell repertoires in COVID-19. Produced via immunoSEQ multiplex PCR; TCRdb's table is partial and in-frame only. The sample includes some 230,000 clones, about 86% of them seen just once. Sequences were obtained from peripheral blood. The receptor source for this set is a woman aged 45-59 years with COVID-19, enrolled during active disease. The CDR3 runs from the conserved cysteine through the conserved F or W. The order of the fields is D gene, clone size, V gene, J gene, CDR3 protein, CDR3 DNA. D genes are given only for firm matches. Clone size is given for some rows only: seen once, a few or many times, or a class if the clone is expanded.

.	few	TRBV5-1	TRBJ1-5	CASSLAAGRPQHF	TGCGCCAGCAGCTTGGCCGCTGGCCGGCCCCAGCATTTT
TRBD2	.	TRBV3-1/TRBV3-2	TRBJ2-5	CASSRRSLAAKETQYF	TGTGCCAGCAGCCGACGGAGCCTAGCGGCAAAAGAGACCCAGTACTTC
.	.	TRBV3-1/TRBV3-2	TRBJ1-3	CASSQGAFSGNTIYF	TGTGCCAGCAGCCAAGGGGCTTTCTCTGGAAACACCATATATTTT
.	.	TRBV28	TRBJ1-5	CASLETDTNQPQHF	TGTGCCAGCCTCGAAACGGACACAAATCAGCCCCAGCATTTT
TRBD1	.	TRBV20-1	TRBJ1-2	CSASRDRRTYGYTF	TGCAGTGCTAGTAGGGACAGAAGAACCTATGGCTACACCTTC
TRBD1	.	TRBV30	TRBJ1-6	CAWSDAGQYNSPLHF	TGTGCCTGGAGCGACGCGGGACAGTATAATTCACCCCTCCACTTT
TRBD2	.	TRBV7-2	TRBJ2-7	CASSPGGGRGSSYEQYF	TGTGCCAGCAGCCCCGGAGGAGGGCGGGGGAGCTCCTACGAGCAGTACTTC
.	.	TRBV18	TRBJ1-2	CASSLTQTLLNYGYTF	TGTGCCAGCTCACTTACACAGACCTTGTTAAACTATGGCTACACCTTC
.	.	TRBV5-1	TRBJ2-1	CASSLRAGTFYNEQFF	TGCGCCAGCAGCTTGAGGGCGGGAACATTCTACAATGAGCAGTTCTTC
.	medium-sized	TRBV20-1	TRBJ2-1	CTHHNEQFF	TGCACCCATCACAATGAGCAGTTCTTC
TRBD2	.	TRBV10-1	TRBJ2-3	CASSDHGTGRDTQYF	TGCGCCAGCAGTGACCACGGGACCGGGAGGGATACGCAGTATTTT
.	.	TRBV29-1	TRBJ1-3	CSVAAGSSGNTIYF	TGCAGCGTTGCGGCAGGTAGCTCTGGAAACACCATATATTTT
TRBD2	once	TRBV9	TRBJ2-2	CASSVVDSGANTGELFF	TGTGCCAGCAGCGTAGTGGATAGCGGGGCGAACACCGGGGAGCTGTTTTTT
TRBD2	.	TRBV28	TRBJ2-3	CASIVRGGRADTQYF	TGTGCCAGCATCGTTCGGGGGGGCAGGGCAGATACGCAGTATTTT
TRBD1	.	TRBV4-3	TRBJ1-3	CASSRDRGISGNTIYF	TGCGCCAGCAGCCGCGACAGGGGAATCTCTGGAAACACCATATATTTT
.	.	TRBV6-1	TRBJ1-5	CASSEVIGGQPQHF	TGTGCCAGCAGTGAAGTAATAGGAGGTCAGCCCCAGCATTTT
TRBD2	.	TRBV28	TRBJ2-5	CASSSRTSGDQETQYF	TGTGCCAGCAGTTCTCGGACTAGCGGGGATCAAGAGACCCAGTACTTC
.	.	TRBV6-5	TRBJ2-3	CASSYSRWGQTDTQYF	TGTGCCAGCAGTTACTCGAGGTGGGGCCAGACAGATACGCAGTATTTT
.	few	TRBV5-1	TRBJ1-1	CASSLWGDDTEAFF	TGCGCCAGCAGCTTATGGGGCGATGACACTGAAGCTTTCTTT
.	.	TRBV2	TRBJ1-5	CASSSSPGEPQHF	TGTGCCAGCAGCAGTAGCCCAGGGGAACCCCAGCATTTT
.	.	TRBV18	TRBJ2-5	CASSARDKEETQYF	TGTGCCAGCTCAGCCCGGGACAAAGAAGAGACCCAGTACTTC
TRBD1	.	TRBV30	TRBJ1-2	CAWSPRRTGLAHGYTF	TGTGCCTGGAGTCCCCGGAGGACAGGGCTGGCCCATGGCTACACCTTC
TRBD1	.	TRBV5-1	TRBJ2-1	CASSLSGGRNEQFF	TGCGCCAGCAGCCTCTCAGGGGGACGGAATGAGCAGTTCTTC
.	few	TRBV27	TRBJ1-6	CASGLGGTHSPLHF	TGTGCCTCTGGCCTGGGGGGGACACATTCACCCCTCCACTTT
.	.	TRBV2	TRBJ2-3	CASSEVRDTQYF	TGTGCCAGCAGTGAAGTTAGAGATACGCAGTATTTT
TRBD1	once	TRBV30	TRBJ1-2	CAWRTTGQSYYGYTF	TGTGCCTGGAGGACGACGGGACAGAGTTACTATGGCTACACCTTC
TRBD1	once	TRBV5-1	TRBJ1-4	CASTLTGTVNEKLFF	TGCGCCAGCACCCTTACCGGGACAGTCAATGAAAAACTGTTTTTT
TRBD2	.	TRBV7-9	TRBJ2-3	CASSSIVAGGEDTQYF	TGTGCCAGCAGCTCGATTGTAGCGGGGGGGGAAGATACGCAGTATTTT
TRBD1	.	TRBV18	TRBJ1-1	CASSPSGGEAFF	TGTGCCAGCTCCCCCTCAGGGGGGGAAGCTTTCTTT
TRBD2	.	TRBV3-1/TRBV3-2	TRBJ2-5	CASSRELAGGKTQYF	TGTGCCAGCAGCCGGGAACTAGCGGGGGGGAAGACCCAGTACTTC
.	.	TRBV5-6	TRBJ1-2	CASSLGVNLVGYTF	TGTGCCAGCAGCTTAGGGGTTAATCTGGTAGGCTACACCTTC
.	.	TRBV20-1	TRBJ2-7	CSSGTYYEQYF	TGCAGTTCCGGGACTTATTACGAGCAGTACTTC
.	.	TRBV11-3	TRBJ2-2	CASSSRQRTGELFF	TGTGCCAGCAGCTCGCGACAGCGCACCGGGGAGCTGTTTTTT
TRBD2	.	TRBV24-1	TRBJ2-7	CATSDLGGGRTYEQYF	TGTGCCACCAGTGATTTAGGCGGGGGGAGAACCTACGAGCAGTACTTC
TRBD1	few	TRBV6-5	TRBJ1-5	CASNYRGRNQPQHF	TGTGCCAGCAATTACAGGGGTAGGAATCAGCCCCAGCATTTT
.	.	TRBV9	TRBJ1-1	CASSVDSITEAFF	TGTGCCAGCAGCGTAGATTCTATCACTGAAGCTTTCTTT
TRBD1	.	TRBV5-6	TRBJ1-5	CASSFGTGYQPQHF	TGTGCCAGCAGCTTTGGGACAGGGTACCAGCCCCAGCATTTT